Below, one TCR beta chain is given with its context. The PCR used 60 Vbeta and 13 Jbeta primers. The method was immunoSEQ multiplex PCR; TCRdb's version includes in-frame clones alone and lacks a portion of them. The top ten clones hold around 5.7% of a sample with around 180,000 clones, around three quarters of them seen once. The data were obtained in a study of cytomegalovirus exposure and HLA in healthy donors. Overall study: Inside one of the first data releases sat around 80 million unique TCRs taken from HLA-typed donors.

The ends lost 0 bases at V and 5 bases at J; junction bases unmatched: 0. CDR3 length: 13 residues. Germline V gives CDR1 LNHNV, CDR2 YYDKDF (reference sequence). Material for sequencing was PBMCs. This TCR derives from a man in his forties in good health and CMV-seronegative. The J gene is TRBJ1-1, the V gene TRBV15; 7 bases agree with TRBD1. The CDR3 nucleotides are TGTGCCACCAGCAGAGACAGGGGGACTGAAGCTTTCTTT. This sequence encodes CATSRDRGTEAFF.